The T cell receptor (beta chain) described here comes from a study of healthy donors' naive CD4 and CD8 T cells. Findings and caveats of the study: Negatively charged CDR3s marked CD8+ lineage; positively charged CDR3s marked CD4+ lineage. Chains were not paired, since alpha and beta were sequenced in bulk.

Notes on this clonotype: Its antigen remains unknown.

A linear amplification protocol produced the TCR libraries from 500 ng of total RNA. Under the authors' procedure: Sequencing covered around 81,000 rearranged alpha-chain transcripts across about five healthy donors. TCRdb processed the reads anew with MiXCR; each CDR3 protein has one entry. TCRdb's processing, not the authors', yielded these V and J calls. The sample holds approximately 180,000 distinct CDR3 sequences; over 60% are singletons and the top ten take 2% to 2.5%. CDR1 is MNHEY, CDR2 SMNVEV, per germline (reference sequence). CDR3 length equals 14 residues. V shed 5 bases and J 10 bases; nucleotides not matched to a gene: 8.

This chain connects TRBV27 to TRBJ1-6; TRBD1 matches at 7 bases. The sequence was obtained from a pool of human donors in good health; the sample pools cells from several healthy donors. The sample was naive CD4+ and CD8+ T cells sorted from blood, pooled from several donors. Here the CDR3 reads CASSPTQGRSPLHF. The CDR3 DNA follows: TGTGCCAGCAGTCCGACACAGGGGAGATCACCCCTCCACTTT.